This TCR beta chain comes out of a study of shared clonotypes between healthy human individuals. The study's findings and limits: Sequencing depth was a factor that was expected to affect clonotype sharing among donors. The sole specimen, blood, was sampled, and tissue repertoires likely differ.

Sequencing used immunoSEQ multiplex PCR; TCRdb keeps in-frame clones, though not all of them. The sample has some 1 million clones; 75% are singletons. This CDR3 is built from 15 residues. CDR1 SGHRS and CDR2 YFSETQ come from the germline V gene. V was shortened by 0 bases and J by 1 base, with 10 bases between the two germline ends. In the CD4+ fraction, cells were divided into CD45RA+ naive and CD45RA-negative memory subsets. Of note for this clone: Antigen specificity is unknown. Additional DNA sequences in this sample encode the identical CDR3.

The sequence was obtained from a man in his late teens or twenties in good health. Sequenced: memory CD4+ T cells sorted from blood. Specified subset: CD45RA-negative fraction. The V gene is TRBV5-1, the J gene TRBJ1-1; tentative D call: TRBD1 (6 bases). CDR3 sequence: CASSLVTGGNTEAFF. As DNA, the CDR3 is TGCGCCAGCAGCTTGGTGACAGGAGGGAACACTGAAGCTTTCTTT.